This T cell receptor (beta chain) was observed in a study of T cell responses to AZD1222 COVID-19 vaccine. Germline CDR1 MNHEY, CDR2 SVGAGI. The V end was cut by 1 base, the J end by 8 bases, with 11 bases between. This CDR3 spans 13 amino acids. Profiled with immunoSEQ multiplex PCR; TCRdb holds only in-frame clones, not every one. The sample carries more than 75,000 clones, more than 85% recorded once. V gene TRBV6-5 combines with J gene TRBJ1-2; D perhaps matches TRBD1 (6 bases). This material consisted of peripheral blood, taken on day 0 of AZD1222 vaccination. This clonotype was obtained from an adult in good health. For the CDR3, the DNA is TGTGCCAGCAGTTACTATGAGGGGGAGGGCTACACCTTC. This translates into CASSYYEGEGYTF.